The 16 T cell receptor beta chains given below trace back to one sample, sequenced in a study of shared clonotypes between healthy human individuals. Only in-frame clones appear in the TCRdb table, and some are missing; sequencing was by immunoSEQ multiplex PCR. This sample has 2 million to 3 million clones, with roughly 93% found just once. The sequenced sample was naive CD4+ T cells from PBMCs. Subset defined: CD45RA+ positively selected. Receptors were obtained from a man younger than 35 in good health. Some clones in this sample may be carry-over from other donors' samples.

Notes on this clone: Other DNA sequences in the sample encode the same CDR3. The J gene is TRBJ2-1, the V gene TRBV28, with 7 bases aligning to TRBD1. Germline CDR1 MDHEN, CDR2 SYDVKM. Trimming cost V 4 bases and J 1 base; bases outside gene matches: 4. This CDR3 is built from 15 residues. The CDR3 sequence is CASSSGQISYNEQFF. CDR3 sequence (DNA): TGTGCCAGCAGTTCGGGACAGATTTCCTACAATGAGCAGTTCTTC. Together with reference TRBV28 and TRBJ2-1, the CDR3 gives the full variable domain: DVKVTQSSRYLVKRTGEKVFLECVQDMDHENMFWYRQDPGLGLRLIYFSYDVKMKEKGDIPEGYSVSREKKERFSLILESASTNQTSMYLCASSSGQISYNEQFFGPGTRLTVL.

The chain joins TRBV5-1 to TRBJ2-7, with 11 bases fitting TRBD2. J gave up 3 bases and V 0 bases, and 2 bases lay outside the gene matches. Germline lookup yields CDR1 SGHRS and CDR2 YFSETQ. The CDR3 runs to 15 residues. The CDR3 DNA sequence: TGCGCCAGCAGCTTGGGGGGACTAGCGGACTACGAGCAGTACTTC. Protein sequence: CASSLGGLADYEQYF.

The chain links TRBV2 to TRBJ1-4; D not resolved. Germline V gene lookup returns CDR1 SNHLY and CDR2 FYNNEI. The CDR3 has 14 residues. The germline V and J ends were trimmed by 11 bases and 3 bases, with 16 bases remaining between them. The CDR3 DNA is TGTGCCCACAAAAAGGGAGCTTCTAATGAAAAACTGTTTTTT. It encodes CAHKKGASNEKLFF. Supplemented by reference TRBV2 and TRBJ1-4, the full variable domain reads EPEVTQTPSHQVTQMGQEVILRCVPISNHLYFYWYRQILGQKVEFLVSFYNNEISEKSEIFDDQFSVERPDGSNFTLKIRSTKLEDSAMYFCAHKKGASNEKLFFGSGTQLSVL.

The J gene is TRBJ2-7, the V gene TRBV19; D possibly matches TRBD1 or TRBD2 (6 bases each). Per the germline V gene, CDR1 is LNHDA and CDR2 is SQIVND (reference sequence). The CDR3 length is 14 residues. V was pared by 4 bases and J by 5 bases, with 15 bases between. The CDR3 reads CASSRRKGGDEQYF. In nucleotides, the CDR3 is TGTGCCAGTAGTAGGCGCAAGGGGGGCGACGAGCAGTACTTC. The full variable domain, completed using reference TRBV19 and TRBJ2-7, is DGGITQSPKYLFRKEGQNVTLSCEQNLNHDAMYWYRQDPGQGLRLIYYSQIVNDFQKGDIAEGYSVSREKKESFPLTVTSAQKNPTAFYLCASSRRKGGDEQYFGPGTRLTVT.

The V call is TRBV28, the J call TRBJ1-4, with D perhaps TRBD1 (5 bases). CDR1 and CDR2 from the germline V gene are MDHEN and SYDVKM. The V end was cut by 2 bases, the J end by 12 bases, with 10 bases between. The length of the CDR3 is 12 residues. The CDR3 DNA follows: TGTGCCAGCAGTTTACAGGGTGGGGAACTGTTTTTT. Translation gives CASSLQGGELFF.

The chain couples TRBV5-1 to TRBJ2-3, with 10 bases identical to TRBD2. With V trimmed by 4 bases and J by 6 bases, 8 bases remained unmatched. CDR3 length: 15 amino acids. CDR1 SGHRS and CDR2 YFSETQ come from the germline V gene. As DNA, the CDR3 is TGCGCCAGCAGCATCGGGACTAGCGCACCCGATACGCAGTATTTT. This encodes CASSIGTSAPDTQYF. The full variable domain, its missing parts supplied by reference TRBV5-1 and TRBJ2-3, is KAGVTQTPRYLIKTRGQQVTLSCSPISGHRSVSWYQQTPGQGLQFLFEYFSETQRNKGNFPGRFSGRQFSNSRSEMNVSTLELGDSALYLCASSIGTSAPDTQYFGPGTRLTVL.

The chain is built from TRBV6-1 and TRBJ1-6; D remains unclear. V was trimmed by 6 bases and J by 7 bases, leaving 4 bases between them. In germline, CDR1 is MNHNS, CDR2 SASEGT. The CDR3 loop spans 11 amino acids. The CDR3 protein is CASRKNSPLHF. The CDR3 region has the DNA TGTGCCAGCAGGAAGAATTCACCCCTCCACTTT.

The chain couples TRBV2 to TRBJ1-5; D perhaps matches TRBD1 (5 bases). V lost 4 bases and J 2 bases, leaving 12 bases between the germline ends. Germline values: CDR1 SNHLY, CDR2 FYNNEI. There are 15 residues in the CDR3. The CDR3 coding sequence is TGTGCCAGCAGTGGAGGCCAGGGTCGCAATCAGCCCCAGCATTTT. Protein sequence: CASSGGQGRNQPQHF.

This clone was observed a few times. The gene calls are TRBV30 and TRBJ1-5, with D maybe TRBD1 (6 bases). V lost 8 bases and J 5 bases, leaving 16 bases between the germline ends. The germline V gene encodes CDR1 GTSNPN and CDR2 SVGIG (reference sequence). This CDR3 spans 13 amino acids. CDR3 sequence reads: CAAQGQLDQPQHF. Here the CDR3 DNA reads TGTGCCGCTCAGGGGCAGCTCGATCAGCCCCAGCATTTT.

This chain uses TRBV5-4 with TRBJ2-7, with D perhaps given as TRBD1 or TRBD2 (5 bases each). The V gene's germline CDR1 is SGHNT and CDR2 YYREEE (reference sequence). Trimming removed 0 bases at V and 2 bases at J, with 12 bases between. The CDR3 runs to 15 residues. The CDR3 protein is CASSLGRGRPYEQYF. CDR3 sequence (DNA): TGTGCCAGCAGCTTGGGTCGGGGCAGGCCCTACGAGCAGTACTTC.

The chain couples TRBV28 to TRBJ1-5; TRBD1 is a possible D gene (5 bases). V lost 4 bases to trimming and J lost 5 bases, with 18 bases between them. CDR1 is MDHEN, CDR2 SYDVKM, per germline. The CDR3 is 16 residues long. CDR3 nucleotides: TGTGCCAGCAGTTCTGGTCGAAGGGGCATCGATCAGCCCCAGCATTTT. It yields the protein CASSSGRRGIDQPQHF.

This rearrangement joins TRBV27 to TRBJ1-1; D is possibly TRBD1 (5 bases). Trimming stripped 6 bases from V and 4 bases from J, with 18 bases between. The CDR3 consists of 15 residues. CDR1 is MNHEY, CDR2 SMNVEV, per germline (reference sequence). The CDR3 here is CASRASGAGGTEAFF. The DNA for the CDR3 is TGTGCCAGCAGGGCCTCAGGCGCCGGGGGCACTGAAGCTTTCTTT.

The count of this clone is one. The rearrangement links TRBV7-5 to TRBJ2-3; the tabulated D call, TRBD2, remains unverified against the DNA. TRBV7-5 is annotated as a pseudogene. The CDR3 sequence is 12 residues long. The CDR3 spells CAARTQRDTQYF. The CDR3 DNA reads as TGTGCCGCCCGGACCCAGCGGGATACGCAGTATTTT.

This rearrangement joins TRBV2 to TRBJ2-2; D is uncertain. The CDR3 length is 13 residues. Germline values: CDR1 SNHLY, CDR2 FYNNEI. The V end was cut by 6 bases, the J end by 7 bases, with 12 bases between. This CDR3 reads CASSPHTDGELFF. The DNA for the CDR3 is TGTGCCAGCAGCCCGCACACGGACGGGGAGCTGTTTTTT.

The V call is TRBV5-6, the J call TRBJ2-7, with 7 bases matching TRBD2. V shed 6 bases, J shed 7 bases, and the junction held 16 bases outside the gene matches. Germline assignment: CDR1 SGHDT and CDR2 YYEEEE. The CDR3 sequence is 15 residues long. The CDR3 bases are TGTGCCAGCACCCTGAGGCTGGGGGGGGTAGTGGAGCAGTACTTC. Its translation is CASTLRLGGVVEQYF.

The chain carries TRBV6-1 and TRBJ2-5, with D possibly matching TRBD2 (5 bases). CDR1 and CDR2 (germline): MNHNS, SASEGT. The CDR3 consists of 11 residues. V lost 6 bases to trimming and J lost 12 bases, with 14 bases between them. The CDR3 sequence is CASRQIAGEYF. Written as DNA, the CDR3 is TGTGCCAGCAGACAGATCGCCGGGGAGTACTTC.